This T cell receptor (beta chain) was profiled in a study of blood T cells in healthy people across ages. General study results and limits: With donor CMV status unknown, expanded clonotype changes were possibly confounded.

This clonotype was found many times. Its antigen is undetermined. A second PCR, run for about 6 to 11 cycles, used a sample-barcoded 5' primer plus a J-beta primer mix. Each cDNA molecule was tagged by a template-switch adaptor that had 12 random nucleotides. TCRdb recomputed calls from the 5' RACE reads with MiXCR, one row per CDR3 protein. The sample holds about 640,000 distinct CDR3 sequences, roughly 30% seen once. Germline V gene data show CDR1 as MNHNY and CDR2 as SVGAGI (reference sequence). The length of the CDR3 is 17 residues. V was pared by 8 bases and J by 0 bases, with 20 bases between. Total RNA amounts of at least 5 micrograms were extracted per sample.

This receptor was obtained from a woman aged 80 or over in good health. The chain couples TRBV6-6 to TRBJ1-5; D is possibly TRBD1 (6 bases). The sequenced material came from blood. For the CDR3, the DNA is TGTGCCAGCGCTACGAGAGGGGGTAGGGGTAGCAATCAGCCCCAGCATTTT. Its translation: CASATRGGRGSNQPQHF.